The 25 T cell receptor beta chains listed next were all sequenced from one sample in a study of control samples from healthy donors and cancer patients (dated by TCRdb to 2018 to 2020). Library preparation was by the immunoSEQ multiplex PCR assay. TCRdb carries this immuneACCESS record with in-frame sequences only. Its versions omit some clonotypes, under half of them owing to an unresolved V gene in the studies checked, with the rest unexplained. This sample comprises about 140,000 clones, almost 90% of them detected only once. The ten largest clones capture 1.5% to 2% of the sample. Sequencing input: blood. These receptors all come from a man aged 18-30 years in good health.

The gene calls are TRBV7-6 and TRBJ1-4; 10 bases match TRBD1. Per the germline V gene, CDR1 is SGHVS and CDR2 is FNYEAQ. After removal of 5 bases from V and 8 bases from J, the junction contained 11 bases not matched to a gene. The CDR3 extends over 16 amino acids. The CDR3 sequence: CASSRQGAMGNEKLFF. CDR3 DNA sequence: TGTGCCAGCAGCAGACAGGGGGCGATGGGTAACGAAAAACTGTTTTTT.

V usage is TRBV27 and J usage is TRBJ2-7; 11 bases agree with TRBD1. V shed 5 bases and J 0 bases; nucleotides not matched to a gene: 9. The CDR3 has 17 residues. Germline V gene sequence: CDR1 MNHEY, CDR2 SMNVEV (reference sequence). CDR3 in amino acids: CASSLPGQGGSSYEQYF. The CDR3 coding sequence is TGTGCCAGCAGTCTTCCGGGACAGGGGGGCTCCTCCTACGAGCAGTACTTC.

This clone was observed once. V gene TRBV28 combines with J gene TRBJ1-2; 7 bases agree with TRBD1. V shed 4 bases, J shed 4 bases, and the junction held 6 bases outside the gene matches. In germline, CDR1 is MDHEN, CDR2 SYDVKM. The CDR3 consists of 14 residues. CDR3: CASSYRGLGYGYTF. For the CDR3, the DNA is TGTGCCAGCAGTTATAGGGGGCTTGGCTATGGCTACACCTTC.

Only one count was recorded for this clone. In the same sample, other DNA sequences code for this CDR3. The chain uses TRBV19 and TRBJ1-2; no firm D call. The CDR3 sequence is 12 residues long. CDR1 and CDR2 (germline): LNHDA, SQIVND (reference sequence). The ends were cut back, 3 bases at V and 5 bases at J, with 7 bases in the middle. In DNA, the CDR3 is TGTGCCAGTAGTATTAGTGGATATGGCTACACCTTC. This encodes CASSISGYGYTF.

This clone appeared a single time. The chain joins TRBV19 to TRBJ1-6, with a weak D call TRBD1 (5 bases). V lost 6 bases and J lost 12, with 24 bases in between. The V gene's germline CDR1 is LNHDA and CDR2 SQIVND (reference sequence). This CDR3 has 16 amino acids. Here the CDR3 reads CASSRGVSDNSRPLHF. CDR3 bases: TGTGCCAGTAGCCGGGGGGTAAGCGATAATTCAAGACCCCTCCACTTT. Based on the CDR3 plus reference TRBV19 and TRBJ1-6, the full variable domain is DGGITQSPKYLFRKEGQNVTLSCEQNLNHDAMYWYRQDPGQGLRLIYYSQIVNDFQKGDIAEGYSVSREKKESFPLTVTSAQKNPTAFYLCASSRGVSDNSRPLHFGNGTRLTVT.

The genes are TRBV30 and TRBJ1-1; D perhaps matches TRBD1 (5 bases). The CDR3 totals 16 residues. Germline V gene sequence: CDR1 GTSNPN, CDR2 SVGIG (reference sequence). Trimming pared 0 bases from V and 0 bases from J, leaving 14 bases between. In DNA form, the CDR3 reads TGTGCCTGGAGTGTACGGGCAGGGTATATGAACACTGAAGCTTTCTTT. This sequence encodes CAWSVRAGYMNTEAFF.

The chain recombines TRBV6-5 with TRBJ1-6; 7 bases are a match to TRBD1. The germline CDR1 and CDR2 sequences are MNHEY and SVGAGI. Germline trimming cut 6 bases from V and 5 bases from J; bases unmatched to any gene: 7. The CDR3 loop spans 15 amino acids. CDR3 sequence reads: CASSSARGHNSPLHF. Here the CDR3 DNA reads TGTGCCAGCAGCTCCGCTAGGGGGCATAATTCACCCCTCCACTTT.

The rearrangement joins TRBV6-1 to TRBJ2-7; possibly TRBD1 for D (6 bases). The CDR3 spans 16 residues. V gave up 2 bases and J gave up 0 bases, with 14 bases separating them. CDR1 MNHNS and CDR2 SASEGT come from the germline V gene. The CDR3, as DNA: TGTGCCAGCAGTGAAATTCCAGGGGAGACCTCCTACGAGCAGTACTTC. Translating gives CASSEIPGETSYEQYF.

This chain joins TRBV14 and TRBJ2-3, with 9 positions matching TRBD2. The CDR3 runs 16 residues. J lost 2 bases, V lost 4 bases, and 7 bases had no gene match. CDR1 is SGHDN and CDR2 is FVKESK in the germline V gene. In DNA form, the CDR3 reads TGTGCCAGCAGCCGTTTAGCGGGGGCGAACACAGATACGCAGTATTTT. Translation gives CASSRLAGANTDTQYF.

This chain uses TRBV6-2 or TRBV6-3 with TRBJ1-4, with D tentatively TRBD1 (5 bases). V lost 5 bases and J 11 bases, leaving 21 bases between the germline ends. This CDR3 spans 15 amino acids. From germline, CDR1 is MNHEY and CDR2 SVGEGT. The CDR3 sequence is CASSGRGGAPGKLFF. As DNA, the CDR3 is TGTGCCAGCAGTGGCCGTGGAGGGGCGCCGGGGAAACTGTTTTTT.

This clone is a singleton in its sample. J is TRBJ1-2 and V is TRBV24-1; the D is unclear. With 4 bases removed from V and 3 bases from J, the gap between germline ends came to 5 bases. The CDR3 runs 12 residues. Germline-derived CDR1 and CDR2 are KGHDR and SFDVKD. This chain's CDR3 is CATSDGDYGYTF. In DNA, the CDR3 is TGTGCCACCAGTGACGGCGACTATGGCTACACCTTC.

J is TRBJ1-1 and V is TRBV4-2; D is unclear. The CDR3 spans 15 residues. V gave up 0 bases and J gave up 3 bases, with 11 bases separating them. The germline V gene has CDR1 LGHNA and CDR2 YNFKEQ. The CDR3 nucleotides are TGTGCCAGCAGCCAAGAATCGGCCGGGGACACTGAAGCTTTCTTT. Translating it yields CASSQESAGDTEAFF.

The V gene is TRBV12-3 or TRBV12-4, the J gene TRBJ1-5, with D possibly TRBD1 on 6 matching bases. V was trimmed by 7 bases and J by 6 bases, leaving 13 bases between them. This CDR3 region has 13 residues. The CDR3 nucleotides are TGTGCCAGCACAAACAGGGACTCTCAGCCCCAGCATTTT. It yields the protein CASTNRDSQPQHF.

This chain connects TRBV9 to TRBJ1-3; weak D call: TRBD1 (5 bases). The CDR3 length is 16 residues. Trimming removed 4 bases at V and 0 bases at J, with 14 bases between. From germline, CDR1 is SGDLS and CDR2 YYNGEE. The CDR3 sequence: CASSPFDSRSGNTIYF. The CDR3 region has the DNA TGTGCCAGCAGCCCCTTTGACAGCCGCTCTGGAAACACCATATATTTT.

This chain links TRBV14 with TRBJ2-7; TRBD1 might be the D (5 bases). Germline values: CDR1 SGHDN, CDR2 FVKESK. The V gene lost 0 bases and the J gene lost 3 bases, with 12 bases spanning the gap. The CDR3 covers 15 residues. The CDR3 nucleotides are TGTGCCAGCAGCCAAGATAGGGGAAGTTACTACGAGCAGTACTTC. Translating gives CASSQDRGSYYEQYF.

The CDR3: CASSPSIAGGFNEQFF. Here the CDR3 DNA reads TGTGCCAGCAGTCCCTCTATAGCGGGGGGCTTTAATGAGCAGTTCTTC. The chain couples TRBV6-2 or TRBV6-3 to TRBJ2-1; 10 nucleotides line up with TRBD2. Unmatched junction bases numbered 11, after V lost 5 bases and J lost 7 bases. The CDR3 consists of 16 residues. Germline CDR1 is MNHEY and CDR2 is SVGEGT.

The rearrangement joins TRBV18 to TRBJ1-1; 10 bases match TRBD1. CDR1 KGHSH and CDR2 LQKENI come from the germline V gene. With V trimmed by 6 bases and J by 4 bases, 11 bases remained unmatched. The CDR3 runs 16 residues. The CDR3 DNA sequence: TGTGCCAGCTCGACCAGGACAGGGGGTAGACTCACTGAAGCTTTCTTT. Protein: CASSTRTGGRLTEAFF.

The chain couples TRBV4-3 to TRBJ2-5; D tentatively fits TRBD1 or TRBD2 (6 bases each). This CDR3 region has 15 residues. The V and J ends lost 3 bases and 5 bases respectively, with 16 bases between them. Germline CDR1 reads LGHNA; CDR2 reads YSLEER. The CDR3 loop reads CASSHRRGQGETQYF. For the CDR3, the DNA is TGCGCCAGCAGCCATCGACGGGGGCAGGGGGAGACCCAGTACTTC.

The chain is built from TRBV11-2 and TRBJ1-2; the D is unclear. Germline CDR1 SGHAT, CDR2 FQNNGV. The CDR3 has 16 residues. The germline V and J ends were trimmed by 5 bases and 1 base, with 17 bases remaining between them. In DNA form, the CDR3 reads TGTGCCAGCAGCGACGGGAGGGCGCGGTTTAACTATGGCTACACCTTC. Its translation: CASSDGRARFNYGYTF.

CDR3: CASSLGDLTDTQYF. The CDR3 nucleotides read TGCGCCAGCAGCTTGGGAGACCTCACAGATACGCAGTATTTT. The V call is TRBV5-1, the J call TRBJ2-3; D ambiguous. Germline V lookup: CDR1 SGHRS, CDR2 YFSETQ. The V end lost 0 bases, the J end lost 2 bases, and 7 bases lay between the germline ends. CDR3 length: 14 residues. The full variable domain, rest sourced from reference TRBV5-1 and TRBJ2-3, is KAGVTQTPRYLIKTRGQQVTLSCSPISGHRSVSWYQQTPGQGLQFLFEYFSETQRNKGNFPGRFSGRQFSNSRSEMNVSTLELGDSALYLCASSLGDLTDTQYFGPGTRLTVL.

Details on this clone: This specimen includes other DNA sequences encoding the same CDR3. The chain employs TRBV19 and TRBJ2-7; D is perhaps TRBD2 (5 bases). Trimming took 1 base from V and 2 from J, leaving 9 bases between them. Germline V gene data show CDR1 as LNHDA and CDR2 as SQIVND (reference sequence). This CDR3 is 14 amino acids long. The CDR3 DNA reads TGTGCCAGTAGTATAGGCGGGCGAGCCTACGAGCAGTACTTC. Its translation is CASSIGGRAYEQYF.

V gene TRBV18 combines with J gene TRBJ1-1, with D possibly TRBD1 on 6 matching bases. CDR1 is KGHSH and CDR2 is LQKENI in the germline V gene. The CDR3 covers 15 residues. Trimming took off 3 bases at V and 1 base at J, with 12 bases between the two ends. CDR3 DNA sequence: TGTGCCAGCTCACCGCTCGGGGGCTCGAACACTGAAGCTTTCTTT. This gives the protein CASSPLGGSNTEAFF. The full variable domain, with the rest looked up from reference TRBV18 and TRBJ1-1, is NAGVMQNPRHLVRRRGQEARLRCSPMKGHSHVYWYRQLPEEGLKFMVYLQKENIIDESGMPKERFSAEFPKEGPSILRIQQVVRGDSAAYFCASSPLGGSNTEAFFGQGTRLTVV.

DNA of the CDR3: TGTGCCAGTAGTATGGGAGTGACCCCCTCAGGGAATGAGCAGTTCTTC. It codes for CASSMGVTPSGNEQFF. The V gene is TRBV19, the J gene TRBJ2-1; D is possibly TRBD1 or TRBD2 (5 bases each). The germline V gene has CDR1 LNHDA and CDR2 SQIVND (reference sequence). The ends were cut back, 3 bases at V and 7 bases at J, with 19 bases in the middle. This CDR3 contains 16 residues.

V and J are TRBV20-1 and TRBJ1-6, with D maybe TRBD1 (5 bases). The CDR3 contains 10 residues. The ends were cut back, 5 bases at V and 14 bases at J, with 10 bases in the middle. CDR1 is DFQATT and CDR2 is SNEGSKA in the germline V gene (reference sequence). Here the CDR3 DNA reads TGCAGTGCTCTCCGAGGGGCCCTCCACTTT. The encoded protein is CSALRGALHF.

CDR3 coding DNA: TGTGCCAGCAGGCCTACTAGCGCTTATACGCAGTATTTT. This codes for CASRPTSAYTQYF. The gene calls are TRBV6-2 or TRBV6-3 and TRBJ2-3; 7 bases are shared with TRBD2. V was pared by 6 bases and J by 7 bases, with 7 bases of the junction left unmatched. The length of the CDR3 is 13 residues. Per the germline V gene, CDR1 is MNHEY and CDR2 is SVGEGT.